Listed below are T cell receptor beta chains from one sample, sequenced in a study of cytomegalovirus exposure and HLA in healthy donors. Some clones are missing from TCRdb's copy, which holds only in-frame ones; the method was immunoSEQ multiplex PCR. This table has 90,000 to 120,000 clones, approximately 74% appearing once. The sequenced sample was PBMCs. The receptor set was obtained from a woman in her thirties or forties in good health and CMV-seropositive. Both conserved end residues are trimmed from each CDR3.

>TRBV7-9|TRBJ2-7
ASSFQEGFSSYEQY
>TRBV27|TRBJ1-1
ASSFSTGGGTEAF
>TRBV30|TRBJ2-7
AWTHRGPGEQY
>TRBV30|TRBJ1-5
AWSHIPNSNQPQH
>TRBV30|TRBJ2-3
AWSVLPLAQTDTQY
>TRBV18|TRBJ2-1
ASSPLRNEQF
>TRBV27|TRBJ1-2
ASRGGVWGSNYGYT
>TRBV6-1|TRBJ2-3
ASSRDPLSTDTQY
>TRBV29-1|TRBJ1-2
SVDRQGPGYT
>TRBV7-6|TRBJ2-3
ASSLVGDRPSSTDTQY
>TRBV2|TRBJ2-5
ASLGRETQY
>TRBV6-5|TRBJ1-4
ASSPGTGMREKLF
>TRBV5-4|TRBJ2-1
ASSLASAGGDNEQF
>TRBV7-2|TRBJ2-7
ASLWATGGGYEQY
>TRBV27|TRBJ1-1
ASSPWDRGNTEAF
>TRBV27|TRBJ2-1
ASSFSSLFSRGNEQF
>TRBV2|TRBJ2-5
ASSEHGGETQY
>TRBV7-8|TRBJ1-2
ASSLDELGQRYYGYT
>TRBV19|TRBJ1-2
ASSIVQGYGYT
>TRBV2|TRBJ1-2
ASVGTDYGYT
>TRBV25-1|TRBJ1-1
ASSEFTGNTEAF
>TRBV5-1|TRBJ2-3
ASSFLTSGGQDTQY
>TRBV2|TRBJ1-2
ATYTGQVTT
>TRBV9|TRBJ1-1
ASSVTGNTEAF
>TRBV7-3|TRBJ2-1
ASSSSGGASYNEQF
>TRBV29-1|TRBJ2-3
SVALTDTQY
>TRBV5-1|TRBJ1-1
ASSPDRARGTEAF
>TRBV7-2|TRBJ1-3
ASSLLPSSRGRGNTIY
>TRBV19|TRBJ1-1
ASVSVNTEAF
>TRBV6-7|TRBJ2-7
ASSLIAGGAYEQY
>TRBV7-2|TRBJ2-3
ASSSIRGSASTDTQY
>TRBV2|TRBJ2-7
ASSPPGSQAGEQY
>TRBV4-1|TRBJ2-1
ASSQDRVDEQF
>TRBV11-1|TRBJ2-7
ASSKRHSEYEQY
>TRBV5-6|TRBJ2-4
ASSPRTLSGDIQY
>TRBV5-1|TRBJ2-2
ASSLSTSRAGELF
>TRBV9|TRBJ2-5
ASSPTPGGQGYRETQY
>TRBV4-3|TRBJ1-2
ASSQDLAGGYGYT
>TRBV2|TRBJ2-1
ASIQDNYNEQF
>TRBV9|TRBJ2-2
ASSPLQGATNTGELF
>TRBV5-5|TRBJ1-2
ASNSRQNYGYT
>TRBV12-5|TRBJ2-2
ASGHGGAESGELF
>TRBV30|TRBJ1-5
AWSGRGDQPQH
>TRBV5-6|TRBJ2-3
ASSSLTRSDTQY
>TRBV18|TRBJ2-1
ASSPLTGGYNEQF
>TRBV30|TRBJ2-3
AWTSGGAVDTQY
>TRBV6-1|TRBJ1-4
ASRFGQVGEKLF
>TRBV10-1|TRBJ2-7
ASAGLAGDTLGEQY
>TRBV7-2|TRBJ2-1
ASSVDRWNEQF
>TRBV6-1|TRBJ1-5
ASTGEDSNQPQH
>TRBV5-1|TRBJ1-6
ASSLGTGNNSPLH
>TRBV7-8|TRBJ2-7
ASSPTGQGSYEQY
>TRBV19|TRBJ2-7
ASSIGLAGGAPSEQY
>TRBV18|TRBJ1-2
ASSPREISRVDYGYT
>TRBV19|TRBJ2-1
ASSRERGGLGNEQF